This T cell receptor beta chain was sequenced in a study of T cell responses to AZD1222 COVID-19 vaccine. Across the whole study: Second-dose schedules of about 4 or about 12 weeks were combined. Study conclusions and caveats: Baseline seropositivity occurred in only six AZD1222 recipients. Regions left unmutated in variants are reportedly the target of nearly half of spike-specific TCRs.

As regards this clone: The antigen is unknown.

Sequencing used immunoSEQ multiplex PCR; TCRdb keeps in-frame clones, though not all of them. The data show roughly 140,000 clones, with 89% seen just once and approximately 4.8% held by the top ten. The CDR3 runs 13 residues. With V trimmed by 11 bases and J by 4 bases, 8 bases remained unmatched. The germline CDR1 and CDR2 sequences are MNHEY and SVGAGI. This specimen consisted of peripheral blood, obtained on day 0 of AZD1222 vaccination. The source is an adult in good health. This sequence joins TRBV6-5 and TRBJ1-1, with 9 positions matching TRBD1. This chain's CDR3 is CASYRGRGTEAFF. The CDR3 DNA is TGTGCCTCGTACAGGGGGCGCGGCACTGAAGCTTTCTTT.